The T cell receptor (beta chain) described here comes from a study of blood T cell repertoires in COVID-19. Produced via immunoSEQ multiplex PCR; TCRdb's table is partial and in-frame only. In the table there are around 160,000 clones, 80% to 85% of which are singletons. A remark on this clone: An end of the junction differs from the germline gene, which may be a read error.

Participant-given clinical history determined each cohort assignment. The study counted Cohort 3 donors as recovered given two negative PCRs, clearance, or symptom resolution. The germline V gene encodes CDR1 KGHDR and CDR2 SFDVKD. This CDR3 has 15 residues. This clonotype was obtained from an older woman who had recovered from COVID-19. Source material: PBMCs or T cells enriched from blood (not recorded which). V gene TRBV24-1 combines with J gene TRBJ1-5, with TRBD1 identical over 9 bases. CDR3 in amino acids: CATSSGQGDNRPQHF. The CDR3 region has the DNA TGTGCCACCAGTTCGGGACAGGGAGATAATCGGCCCCAGCATTTT.